One sample yielded the 7 T cell receptor beta chains listed below, sequenced in a study of T cell responses to AZD1222 COVID-19 vaccine. The table came from immunoSEQ multiplex PCR; TCRdb's copy has only in-frame clones and leaves some out. There are 95,000 to 150,000 clones in the sample; roughly 93% occur only once, and over 1.5% lies in the top ten. The material sequenced was peripheral blood, taken on day 0 of AZD1222 vaccination. The source is an adult in good health.

V usage is TRBV3-1 (or the pseudogene TRBV3-2) and J usage is TRBJ1-1; D gene ambiguous. The CDR3 contains 13 residues. The ends were cut back, 2 bases at V and 3 bases at J, with 7 bases in the middle. Germline assignment: CDR1 LGHDT and CDR2 YNNKEL (reference sequence). CDR3 DNA: TGTGCCAGCAGCCAATCCCGGGACACTGAAGCTTTCTTT. It translates to CASSQSRDTEAFF.

The J gene is TRBJ1-3, the V gene TRBV18; D remains unclear. There are 16 residues in the CDR3. Germline lookup yields CDR1 KGHSH and CDR2 LQKENI. The germline V and J ends were trimmed by 4 bases and 0 bases, with 13 bases remaining between them. The CDR3 here is CASSLSQTSSGNTIYF. CDR3 DNA sequence: TGTGCCAGCTCACTATCTCAGACGAGCTCTGGAAACACCATATATTTT.

This rearrangement joins TRBV5-1 to TRBJ2-3, with 11 bases fitting TRBD2. The CDR3 loop spans 17 amino acids. The germline CDR1 and CDR2 sequences are SGHRS and YFSETQ. The V and J ends lost 1 base and 3 bases, in that order; junction bases with no gene match: 7. CDR3 DNA: TGCGCCAGCAGCTTGCCCCTAGCGGGGGGCGGGACAGATACGCAGTATTTT. Its protein is CASSLPLAGGGTDTQYF.

The chain combines TRBV18 with TRBJ1-3; 11 bases align to TRBD1. Germline loops: CDR1 KGHSH, CDR2 LQKENI. V lost 3 bases and J lost 0; bases outside the gene matches: 4. There are 17 residues in the CDR3. CDR3 sequence reads: CASSPTGTGGSGNTIYF. CDR3 nucleotides: TGTGCCAGCTCACCTACCGGGACAGGGGGCTCTGGAAACACCATATATTTT.

V and J are TRBV30 and TRBJ2-1; unclear D gene. The CDR3 has 11 amino acids. Germline V gives CDR1 GTSNPN, CDR2 SVGIG (reference sequence). V lost 0 bases and J 8 bases, leaving 5 bases between the germline ends. CDR3 DNA sequence: TGTGCCTGGAGTGTACAGTATGAGCAGTTCTTC. This codes for CAWSVQYEQFF.

The CDR3 sequence: CASSPTGRGDSPLHF. CDR3 nucleotides: TGTGCCAGCAGCCCTACGGGGAGAGGTGATTCACCCCTCCACTTT. This chain connects TRBV7-9 to TRBJ1-6; no firm D call. This CDR3 contains 15 residues. Germline loops: CDR1 SEHNR, CDR2 FQNEAQ (reference sequence). The V end was cut by 5 bases, the J end by 8 bases, with 16 bases between.

This clone showed up just once. The chain combines TRBV7-9 with TRBJ2-1; D is possibly TRBD1 (6 bases). The germline V and J ends were trimmed by 6 bases and 0 bases, with 15 bases remaining between them. CDR1 and CDR2 from the germline V gene are SEHNR and FQNEAQ (reference sequence). The CDR3 is 16 amino acids. The DNA of the CDR3 is TGTGCCAGCAGGCCAGCCGAGGACAGCTCCTACAATGAGCAGTTCTTC. Translation: CASRPAEDSSYNEQFF.